These 5 T cell receptor beta chains share one sample of origin, sequenced in a study of shared clonotypes between healthy human individuals. The protocol was immunoSEQ multiplex PCR, while the TCRdb copy is restricted to in-frame clones and leaves out a portion. The sample comprises 2 million to 2.5 million clones, approximately 90% of which are singletons, and 0.3% to 0.45% rests with the top ten. The sample was naive CD4+ T cells from PBMCs. Subset specified: CD45RA+ positively selected. Receptors were obtained from a man between 18 and 35 years old in good health. Some clones in this sample may be carry-over from other donors' samples.

This chain connects TRBV7-2 to TRBJ2-3, with 14 bases aligning to TRBD2. J lost 7 bases, V lost 5 bases, and 11 bases had no gene match. Per the germline V gene, CDR1 is SGHTA and CDR2 is FQGNSA. This CDR3 has 17 residues. CDR3 in amino acids: CASSRGGTSGSKNTQYF. The CDR3 DNA is TGTGCCAGCAGCCGAGGAGGGACTAGCGGGAGTAAAAATACGCAGTATTTT. Drawing the rest from reference TRBV7-2 and TRBJ2-3, the complete variable domain is GAGVSQSPSNKVTEKGKDVELRCDPISGHTALYWYRQSLGQGLEFLIYFQGNSAPDKSGLPSDRFSAERTGGSVSTLTIQRTQQEDSAVYLCASSRGGTSGSKNTQYFGPGTRLTVL.

The CDR3 sequence: CASSLYGAGTNEKLFF. In DNA form, the CDR3 reads TGTGCCAGCAGTTTGTATGGGGCGGGGACTAATGAAAAACTGTTTTTT. This chain links TRBV28 with TRBJ1-4, with a possible D match to TRBD1 (5 bases). The germline gives CDR1 MDHEN, CDR2 SYDVKM. The CDR3 length is 16 residues. Between the trimmed V and J ends, which lost 3 bases and 2 bases, there was a span of 13 bases.

J is TRBJ1-2 and V is TRBV6-1; D is unresolved. Trimming removed 6 bases at V and 4 bases at J, with 9 bases between. CDR1 is MNHNS and CDR2 is SASEGT in the germline V gene. The CDR3 is 12 amino acids. The CDR3 loop is CASRKTPYGYTF. The CDR3 nucleotides are TGTGCCAGCAGAAAGACCCCCTATGGCTACACCTTC.

The chain uses TRBV28 and TRBJ2-1; TRBD2 agrees at 7 bases. With V trimmed by 3 bases and J by 2 bases, 19 bases remained unmatched. CDR3 length: 20 residues. CDR1 and CDR2 from the germline V gene are MDHEN and SYDVKM. The DNA for the CDR3 is TGTGCCAGCAGTTTGAGGGGCCTCCTACGGGAGGCTCGGACCTACAATGAGCAGTTCTTC. Translation: CASSLRGLLREARTYNEQFF.

V usage is TRBV29-1 and J usage is TRBJ2-7; D is tentatively TRBD1 or TRBD2 (5 bases each). There are 14 residues in the CDR3. Germline V gene data show CDR1 as SQVTM and CDR2 as ANQGSEA. Trimming took 3 bases from V and 2 from J, leaving 14 bases between them. The CDR3 DNA is TGCAGCGTTGAGGTCGGGACCATCACCTACGAGCAGTACTTC. It encodes CSVEVGTITYEQYF.